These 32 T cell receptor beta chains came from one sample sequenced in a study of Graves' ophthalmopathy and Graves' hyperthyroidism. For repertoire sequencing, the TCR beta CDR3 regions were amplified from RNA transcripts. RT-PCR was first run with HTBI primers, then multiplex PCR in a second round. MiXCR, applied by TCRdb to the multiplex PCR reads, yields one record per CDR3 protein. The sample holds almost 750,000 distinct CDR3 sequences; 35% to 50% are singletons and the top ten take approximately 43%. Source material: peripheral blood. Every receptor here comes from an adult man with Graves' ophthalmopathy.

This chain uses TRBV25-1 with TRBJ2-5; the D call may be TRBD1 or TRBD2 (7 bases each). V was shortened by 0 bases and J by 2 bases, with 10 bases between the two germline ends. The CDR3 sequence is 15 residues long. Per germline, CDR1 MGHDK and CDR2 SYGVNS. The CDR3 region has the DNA TGTGCCAGCAGTGAATACAGGGGGGGACAAGAGACCCAGTACTTC. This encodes CASSEYRGGQETQYF.

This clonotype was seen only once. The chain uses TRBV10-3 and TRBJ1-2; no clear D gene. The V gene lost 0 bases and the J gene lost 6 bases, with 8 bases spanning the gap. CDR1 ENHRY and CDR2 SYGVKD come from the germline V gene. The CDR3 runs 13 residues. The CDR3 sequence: CAISESRTNGYTF. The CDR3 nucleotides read TGTGCCATCAGTGAGTCTCGGACGAATGGCTACACCTTC.

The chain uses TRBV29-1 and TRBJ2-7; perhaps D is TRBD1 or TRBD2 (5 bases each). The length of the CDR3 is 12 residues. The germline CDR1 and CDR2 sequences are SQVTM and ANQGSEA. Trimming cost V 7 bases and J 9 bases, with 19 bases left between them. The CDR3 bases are TGCAGCGCTGAGGCAAGGGGAGAAAGGCAGTACTTC. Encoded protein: CSAEARGERQYF.

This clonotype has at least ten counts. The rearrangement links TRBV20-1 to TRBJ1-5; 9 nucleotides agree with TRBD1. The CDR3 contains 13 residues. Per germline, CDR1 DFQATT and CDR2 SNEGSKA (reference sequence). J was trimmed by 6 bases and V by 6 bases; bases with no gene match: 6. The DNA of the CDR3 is TGCAGTGCCACAGGGGGCACAGGTCAGCCCCAGCATTTT. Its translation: CSATGGTGQPQHF.

The CDR3 DNA reads TGTGCCAGCAGCTTAGAGACAGGGGGCGCTGGCTACACCTTC. Translating gives CASSLETGGAGYTF. The V gene is TRBV7-9, the J gene TRBJ1-2; 10 bases are shared with TRBD1. With V trimmed by 1 base and J by 7 bases, 3 bases remained unmatched. CDR3 length: 14 amino acids. In germline, CDR1 is SEHNR, CDR2 FQNEAQ (reference sequence).

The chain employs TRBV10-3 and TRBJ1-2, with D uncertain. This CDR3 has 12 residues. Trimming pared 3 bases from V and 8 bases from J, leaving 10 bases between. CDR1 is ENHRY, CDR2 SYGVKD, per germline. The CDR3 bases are TGTGCCATCAGTGACGGACTAGCGGGCTACACCTTC. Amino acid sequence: CAISDGLAGYTF.

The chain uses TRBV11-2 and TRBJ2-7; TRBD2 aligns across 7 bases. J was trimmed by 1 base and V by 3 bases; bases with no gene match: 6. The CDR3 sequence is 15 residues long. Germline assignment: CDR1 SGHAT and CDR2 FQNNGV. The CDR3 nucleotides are TGTGCCAGCAGCTTGGAAGCCGGGAGGTCCTACGAGCAGTACTTC. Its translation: CASSLEAGRSYEQYF.

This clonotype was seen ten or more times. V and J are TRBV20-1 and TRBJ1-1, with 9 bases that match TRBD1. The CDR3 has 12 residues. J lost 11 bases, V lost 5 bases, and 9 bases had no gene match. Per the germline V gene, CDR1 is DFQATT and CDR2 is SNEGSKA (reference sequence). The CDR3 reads CSAPGQGGMAFF. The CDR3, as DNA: TGCAGTGCTCCGGGACAGGGCGGGATGGCTTTCTTT.

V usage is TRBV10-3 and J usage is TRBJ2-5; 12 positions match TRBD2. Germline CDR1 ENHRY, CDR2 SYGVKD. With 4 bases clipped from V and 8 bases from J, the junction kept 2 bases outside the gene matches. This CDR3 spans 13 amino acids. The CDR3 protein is CAISGLAGVTQYF. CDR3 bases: TGTGCCATCAGTGGACTAGCGGGAGTTACCCAGTACTTC.

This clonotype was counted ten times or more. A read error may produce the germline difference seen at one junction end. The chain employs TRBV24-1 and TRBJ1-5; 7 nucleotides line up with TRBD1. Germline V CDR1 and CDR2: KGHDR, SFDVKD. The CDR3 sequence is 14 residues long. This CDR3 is CASSDRDGRQPQHF. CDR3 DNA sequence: TGTGCCAGCAGTGACAGGGATGGACGTCAGCCCCAGCATTTT.

The CDR3 spells CASRDGVSPLHF. The CDR3 nucleotides read TGTGCCAGCAGAGATGGGGTTTCACCCCTCCACTTT. The rearrangement joins TRBV2 to TRBJ1-6; D remains ambiguous. Trimming took 6 bases from V and 9 from J, leaving 9 bases between them. The germline CDR1 and CDR2 sequences are SNHLY and FYNNEI. This CDR3 comprises 12 residues.

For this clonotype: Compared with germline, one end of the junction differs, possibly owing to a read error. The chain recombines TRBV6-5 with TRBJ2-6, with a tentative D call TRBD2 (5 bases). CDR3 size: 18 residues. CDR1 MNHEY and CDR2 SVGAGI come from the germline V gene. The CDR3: CASSDSRSGVDGANVLTF. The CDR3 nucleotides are TGTGCCAGCAGTGACTCCCGATCCGGGGTGGACGGGGCCAACGTCCTGACTTTC.

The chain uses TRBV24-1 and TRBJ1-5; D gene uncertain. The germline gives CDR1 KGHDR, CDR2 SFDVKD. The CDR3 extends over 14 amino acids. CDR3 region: CTSSYEGFGQPQHF. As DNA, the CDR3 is TGTACCAGCAGTTATGAGGGTTTCGGTCAGCCCCAGCATTTT.

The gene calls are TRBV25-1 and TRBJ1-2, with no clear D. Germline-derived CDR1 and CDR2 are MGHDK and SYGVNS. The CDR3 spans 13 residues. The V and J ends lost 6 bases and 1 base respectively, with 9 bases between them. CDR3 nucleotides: TGTGCCAGCAGAGATAGCGATAACTATGGCTACACCTTC. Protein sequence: CASRDSDNYGYTF.

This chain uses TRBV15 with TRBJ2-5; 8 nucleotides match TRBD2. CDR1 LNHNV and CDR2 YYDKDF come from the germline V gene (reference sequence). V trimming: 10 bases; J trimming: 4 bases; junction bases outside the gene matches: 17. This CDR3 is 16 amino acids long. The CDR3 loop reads CASRDTTSGGGETQYF. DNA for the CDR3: TGTGCCAGCAGAGACACGACTTCGGGGGGGGGAGAGACCCAGTACTTC.

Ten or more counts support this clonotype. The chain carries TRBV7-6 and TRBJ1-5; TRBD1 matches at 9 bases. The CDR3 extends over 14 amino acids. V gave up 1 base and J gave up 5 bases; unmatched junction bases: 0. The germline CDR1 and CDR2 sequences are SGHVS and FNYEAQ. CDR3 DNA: TGTGCCAGCAGCTTAGGGGACAGGGATCAGCCCCAGCATTTT. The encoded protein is CASSLGDRDQPQHF.

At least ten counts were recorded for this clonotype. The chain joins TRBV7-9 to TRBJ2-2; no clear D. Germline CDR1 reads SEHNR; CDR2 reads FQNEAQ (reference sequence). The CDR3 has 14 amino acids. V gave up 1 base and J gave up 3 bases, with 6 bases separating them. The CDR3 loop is CASSLVKDTGELFF. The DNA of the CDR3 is TGTGCCAGCAGCTTAGTTAAGGACACCGGGGAGCTGTTTTTT.

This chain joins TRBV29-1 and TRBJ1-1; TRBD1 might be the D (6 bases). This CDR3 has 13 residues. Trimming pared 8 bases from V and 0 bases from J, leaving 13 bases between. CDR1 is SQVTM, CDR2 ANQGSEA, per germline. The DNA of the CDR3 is TGCAGCTGGTCACAGGGCTTGAACACTGAAGCTTTCTTT. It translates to CSWSQGLNTEAFF.

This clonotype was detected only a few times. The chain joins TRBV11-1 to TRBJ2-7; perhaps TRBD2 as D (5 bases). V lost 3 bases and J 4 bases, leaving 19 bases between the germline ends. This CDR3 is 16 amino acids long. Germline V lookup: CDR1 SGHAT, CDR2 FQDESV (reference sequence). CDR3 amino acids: CASSFYRAGFGYEQYF. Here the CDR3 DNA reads TGTGCCAGCAGCTTCTATAGGGCGGGTTTTGGTTACGAGCAGTACTTC.

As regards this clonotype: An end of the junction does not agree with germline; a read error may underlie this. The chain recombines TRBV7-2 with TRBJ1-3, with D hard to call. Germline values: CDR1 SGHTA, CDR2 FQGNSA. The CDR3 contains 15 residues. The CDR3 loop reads CASSLARSRGNTMYF. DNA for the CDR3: TGTGCCAGCAGCTTAGCTCGGAGCCGAGGAAACACCATGTATTTT.

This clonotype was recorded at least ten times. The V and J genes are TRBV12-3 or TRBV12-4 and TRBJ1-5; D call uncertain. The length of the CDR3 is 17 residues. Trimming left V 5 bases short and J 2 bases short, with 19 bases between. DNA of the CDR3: TGTGCCAGCAGTCATTCGAGGACCCCGCTAGGCAATCAGCCCCAGCATTTT. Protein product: CASSHSRTPLGNQPQHF.

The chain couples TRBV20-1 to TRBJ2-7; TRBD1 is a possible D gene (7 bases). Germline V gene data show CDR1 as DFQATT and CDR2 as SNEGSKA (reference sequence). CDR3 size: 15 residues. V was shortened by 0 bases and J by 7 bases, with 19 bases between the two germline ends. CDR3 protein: CSAREVSGGGMEQYF. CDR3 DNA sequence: TGCAGTGCTAGAGAAGTGTCAGGGGGAGGAATGGAGCAGTACTTC.

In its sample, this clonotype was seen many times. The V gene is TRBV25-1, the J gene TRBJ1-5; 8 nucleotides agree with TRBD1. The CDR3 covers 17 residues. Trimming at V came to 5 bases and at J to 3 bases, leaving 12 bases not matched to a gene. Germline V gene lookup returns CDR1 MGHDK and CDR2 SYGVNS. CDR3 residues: CASSKERGQAFNQPQHF. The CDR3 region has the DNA TGTGCCAGCAGTAAGGAGCGGGGACAGGCGTTCAATCAGCCCCAGCATTTT.

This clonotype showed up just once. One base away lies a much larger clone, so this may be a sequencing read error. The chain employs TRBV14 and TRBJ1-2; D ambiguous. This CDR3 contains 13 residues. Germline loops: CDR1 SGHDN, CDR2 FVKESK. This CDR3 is CAGSQVSSSGYTF. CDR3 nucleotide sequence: TGTGCCGGCAGCCAAGTATCCTCTTCCGGCTACACCTTC.

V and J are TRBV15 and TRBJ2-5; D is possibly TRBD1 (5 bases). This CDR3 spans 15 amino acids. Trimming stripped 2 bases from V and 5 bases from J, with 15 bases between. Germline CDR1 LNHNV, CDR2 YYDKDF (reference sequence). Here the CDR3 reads CATSRQGLDRETQYF. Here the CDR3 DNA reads TGTGCCACCAGCAGACAGGGCCTCGATAGGGAGACCCAGTACTTC. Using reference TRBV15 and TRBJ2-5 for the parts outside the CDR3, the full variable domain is DAMVIQNPRYQVTQFGKPVTLSCSQTLNHNVMYWYQQKSSQAPKLLFHYYDKDFNNEADTPDNFQSRRPNTSFCFLDIRSPGLGDTAMYLCATSRQGLDRETQYFGPGTRLLVL.

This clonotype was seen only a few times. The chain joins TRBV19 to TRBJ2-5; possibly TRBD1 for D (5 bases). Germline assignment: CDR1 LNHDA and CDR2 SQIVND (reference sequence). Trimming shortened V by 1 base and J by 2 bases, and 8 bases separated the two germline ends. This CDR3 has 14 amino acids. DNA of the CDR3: TGTGCCAGTAGTATAGGGGCAGGGCAAGAGACCCAGTACTTC. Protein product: CASSIGAGQETQYF. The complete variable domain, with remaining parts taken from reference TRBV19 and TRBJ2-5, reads DGGITQSPKYLFRKEGQNVTLSCEQNLNHDAMYWYRQDPGQGLRLIYYSQIVNDFQKGDIAEGYSVSREKKESFPLTVTSAQKNPTAFYLCASSIGAGQETQYFGPGTRLLVL.

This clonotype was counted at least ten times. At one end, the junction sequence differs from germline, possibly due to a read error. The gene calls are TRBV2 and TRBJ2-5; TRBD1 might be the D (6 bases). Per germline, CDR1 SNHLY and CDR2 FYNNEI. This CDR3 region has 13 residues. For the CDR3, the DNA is TGTGCTAGCAGCCGCGACAGGCAAGAGACCCAGTACTTC. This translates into CASSRDRQETQYF.

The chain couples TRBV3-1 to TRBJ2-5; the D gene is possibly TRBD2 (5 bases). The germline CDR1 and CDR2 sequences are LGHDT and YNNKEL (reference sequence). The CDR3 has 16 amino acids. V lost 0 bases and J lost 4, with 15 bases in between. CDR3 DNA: TGTGCCAGCAGCCAAGAACCCAACGGGGTTGGAGAGACCCAGTACTTC. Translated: CASSQEPNGVGETQYF.

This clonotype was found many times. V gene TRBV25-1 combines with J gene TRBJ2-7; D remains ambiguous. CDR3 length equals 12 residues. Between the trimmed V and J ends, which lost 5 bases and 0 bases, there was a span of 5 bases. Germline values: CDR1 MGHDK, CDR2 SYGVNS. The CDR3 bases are TGTGCCAGCAGTCAGTACTCCTACGAGCAGTACTTC. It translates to CASSQYSYEQYF.

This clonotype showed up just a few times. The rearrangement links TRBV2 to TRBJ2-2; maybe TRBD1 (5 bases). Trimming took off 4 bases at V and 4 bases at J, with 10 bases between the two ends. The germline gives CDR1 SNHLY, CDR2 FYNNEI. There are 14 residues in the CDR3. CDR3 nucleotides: TGTGCCAGCAGTGCAGGGTCGGGCACCGGGGAGCTGTTTTTT. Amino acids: CASSAGSGTGELFF.

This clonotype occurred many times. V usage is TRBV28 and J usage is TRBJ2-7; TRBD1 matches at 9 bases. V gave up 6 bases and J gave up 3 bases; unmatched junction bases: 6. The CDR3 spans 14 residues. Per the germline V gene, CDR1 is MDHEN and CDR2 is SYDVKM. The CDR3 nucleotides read TGTGCCAGCAGCTTCCGGGACAGGGTCTACGAGCAGTACTTC. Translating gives CASSFRDRVYEQYF. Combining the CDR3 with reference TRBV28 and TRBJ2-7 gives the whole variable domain DVKVTQSSRYLVKRTGEKVFLECVQDMDHENMFWYRQDPGLGLRLIYFSYDVKMKEKGDIPEGYSVSREKKERFSLILESASTNQTSMYLCASSFRDRVYEQYFGPGTRLTVT.

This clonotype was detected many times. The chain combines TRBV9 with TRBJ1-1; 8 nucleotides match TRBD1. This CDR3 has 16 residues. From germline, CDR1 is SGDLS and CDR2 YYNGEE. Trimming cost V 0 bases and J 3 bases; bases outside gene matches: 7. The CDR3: CASSVDPGGKDTEAFF. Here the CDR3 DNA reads TGTGCCAGCAGCGTAGACCCAGGGGGCAAGGACACTGAAGCTTTCTTT. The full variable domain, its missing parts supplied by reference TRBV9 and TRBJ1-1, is DSGVTQTPKHLITATGQRVTLRCSPRSGDLSVYWYQQSLDQGLQFLIQYYNGEERAKGNILERFSAQQFPDLHSELNLSSLELGDSALYFCASSVDPGGKDTEAFFGQGTRLTVV.